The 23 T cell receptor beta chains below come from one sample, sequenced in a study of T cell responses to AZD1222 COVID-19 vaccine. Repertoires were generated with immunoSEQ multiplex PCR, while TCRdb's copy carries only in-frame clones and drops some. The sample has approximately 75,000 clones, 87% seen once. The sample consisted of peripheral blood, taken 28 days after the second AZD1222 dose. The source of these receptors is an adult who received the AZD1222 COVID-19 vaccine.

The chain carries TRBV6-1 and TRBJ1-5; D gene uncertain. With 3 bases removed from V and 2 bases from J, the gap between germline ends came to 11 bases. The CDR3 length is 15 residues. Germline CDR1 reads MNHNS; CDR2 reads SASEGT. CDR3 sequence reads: CASSDSSSGNQPQHF. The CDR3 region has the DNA TGTGCCAGCAGTGATTCCAGCTCGGGCAATCAGCCCCAGCATTTT.

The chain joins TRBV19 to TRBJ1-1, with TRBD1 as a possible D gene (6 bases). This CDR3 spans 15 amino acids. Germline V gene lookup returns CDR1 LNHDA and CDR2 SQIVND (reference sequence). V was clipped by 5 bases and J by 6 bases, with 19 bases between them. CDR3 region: CASSSLDRKGAEAFF. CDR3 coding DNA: TGTGCCAGTAGTTCACTCGACAGGAAGGGTGCTGAAGCTTTCTTT.

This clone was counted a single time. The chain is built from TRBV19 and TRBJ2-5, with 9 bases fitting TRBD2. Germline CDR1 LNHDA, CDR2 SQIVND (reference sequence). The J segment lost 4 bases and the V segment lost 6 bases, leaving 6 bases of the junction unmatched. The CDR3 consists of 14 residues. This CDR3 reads CASRNGGGGETQYF. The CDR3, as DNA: TGTGCCAGTAGAAATGGCGGGGGGGGAGAGACCCAGTACTTC.

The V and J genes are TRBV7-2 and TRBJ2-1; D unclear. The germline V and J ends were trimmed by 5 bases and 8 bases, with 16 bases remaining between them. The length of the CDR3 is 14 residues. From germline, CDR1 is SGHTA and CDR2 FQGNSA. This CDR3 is CASSPPSIPDEQFF. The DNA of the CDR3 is TGTGCCAGCAGCCCCCCGTCGATTCCGGATGAGCAGTTCTTC.

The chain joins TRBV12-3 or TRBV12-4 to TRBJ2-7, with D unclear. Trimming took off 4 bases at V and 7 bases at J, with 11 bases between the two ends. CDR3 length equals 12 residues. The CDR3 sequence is CASSSGYWEQYF. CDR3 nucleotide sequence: TGTGCCAGCAGTTCAGGCTATTGGGAGCAGTACTTC.

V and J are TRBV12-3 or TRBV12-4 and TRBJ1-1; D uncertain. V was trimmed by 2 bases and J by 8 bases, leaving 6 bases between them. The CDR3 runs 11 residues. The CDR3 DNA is TGTGCCAGCAGTTTAAATAGGGAAGCTTTCTTT. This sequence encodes CASSLNREAFF.

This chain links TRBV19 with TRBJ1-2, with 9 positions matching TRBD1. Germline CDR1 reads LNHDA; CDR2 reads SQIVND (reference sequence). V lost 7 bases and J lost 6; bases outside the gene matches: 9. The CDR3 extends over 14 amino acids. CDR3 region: CASNMPQGADGYTF. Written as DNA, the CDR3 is TGTGCCAGTAATATGCCACAGGGGGCCGATGGCTACACCTTC.

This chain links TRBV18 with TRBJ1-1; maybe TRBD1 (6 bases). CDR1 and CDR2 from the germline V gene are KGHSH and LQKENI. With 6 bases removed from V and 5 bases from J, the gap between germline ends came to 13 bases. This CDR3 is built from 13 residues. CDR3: CASSPNRDTEAFF. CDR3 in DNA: TGTGCCAGCTCCCCAAACAGGGATACTGAAGCTTTCTTT.

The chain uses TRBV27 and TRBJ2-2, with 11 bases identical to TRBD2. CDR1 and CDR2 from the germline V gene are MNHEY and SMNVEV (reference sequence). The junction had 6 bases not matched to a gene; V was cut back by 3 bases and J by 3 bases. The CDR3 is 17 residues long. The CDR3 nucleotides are TGTGCCAGCAGTTTTTTAGCGGGGGGGACGGACACCGGGGAGCTGTTTTTT. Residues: CASSFLAGGTDTGELFF.

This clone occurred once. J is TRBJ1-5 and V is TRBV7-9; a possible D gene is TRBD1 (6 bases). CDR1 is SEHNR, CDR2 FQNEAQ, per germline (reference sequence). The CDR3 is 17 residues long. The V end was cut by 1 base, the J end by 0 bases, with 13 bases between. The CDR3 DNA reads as TGTGCCAGCAGCTTAGGGGGGACATTTTATAGCAATCAGCCCCAGCATTTT. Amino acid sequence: CASSLGGTFYSNQPQHF.

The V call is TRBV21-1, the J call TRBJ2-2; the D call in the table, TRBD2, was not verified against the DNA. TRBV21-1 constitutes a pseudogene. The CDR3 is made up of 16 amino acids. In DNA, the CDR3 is TGTGCCAGCAGCAATAAGAGTCACACTATCACCGGGGAGCTGTTTTTT. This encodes CASSNKSHTITGELFF.

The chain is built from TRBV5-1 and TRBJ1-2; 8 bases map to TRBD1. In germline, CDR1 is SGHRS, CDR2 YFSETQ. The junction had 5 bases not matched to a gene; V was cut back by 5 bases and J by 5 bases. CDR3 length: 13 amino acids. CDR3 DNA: TGCGCCAGCAGTCCCGGACAGGGTTATGGCTACACCTTC. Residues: CASSPGQGYGYTF.

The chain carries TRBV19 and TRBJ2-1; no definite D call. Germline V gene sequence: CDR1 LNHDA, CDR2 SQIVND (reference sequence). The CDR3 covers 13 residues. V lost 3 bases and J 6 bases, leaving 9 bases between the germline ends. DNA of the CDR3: TGTGCCAGTAGTATCTCCACGACCAATGAGCAGTTCTTC. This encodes CASSISTTNEQFF.

CDR3 protein: CASSPGQGFTEAFF. The CDR3 nucleotides read TGTGCCAGCAGCCCGGGACAGGGATTTACTGAAGCTTTCTTT. The chain links TRBV7-9 to TRBJ1-1, with 9 bases fitting TRBD1. The junction had 6 bases not matched to a gene; V was cut back by 5 bases and J by 5 bases. The length of the CDR3 is 14 residues. CDR1 is SEHNR and CDR2 is FQNEAQ in the germline V gene (reference sequence).

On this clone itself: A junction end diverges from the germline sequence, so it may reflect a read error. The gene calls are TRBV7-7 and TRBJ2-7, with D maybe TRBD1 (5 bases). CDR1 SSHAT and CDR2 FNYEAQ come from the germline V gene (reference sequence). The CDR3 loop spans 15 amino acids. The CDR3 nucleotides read TGTGCTAGCAGCTTAGCCCCCAGGGCGCTTTGCGAGCAGTACTTC. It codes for CASSLAPRALCEQYF.

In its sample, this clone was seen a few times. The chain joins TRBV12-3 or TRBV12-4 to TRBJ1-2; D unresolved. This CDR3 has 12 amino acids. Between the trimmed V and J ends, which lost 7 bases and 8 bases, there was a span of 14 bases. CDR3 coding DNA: TGTGCCAGCATACTGACTGGGATCGGCTACACCTTC. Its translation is CASILTGIGYTF.

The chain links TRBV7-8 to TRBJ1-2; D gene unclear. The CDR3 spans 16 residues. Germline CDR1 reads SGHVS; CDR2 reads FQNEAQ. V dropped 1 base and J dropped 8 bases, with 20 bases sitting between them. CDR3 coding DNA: TGTGCCAGCAGCTTAGGGACGGCCAGATTTATTGTCGGCTACACCTTC. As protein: CASSLGTARFIVGYTF. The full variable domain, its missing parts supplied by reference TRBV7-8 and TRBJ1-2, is GAGVSQSPRYKVAKRGQDVALRCDPISGHVSLFWYQQALGQGPEFLTYFQNEAQLDKSGLPSDRFFAERPEGSVSTLKIQRTQQEDSAVYLCASSLGTARFIVGYTFGSGTRLTVV.

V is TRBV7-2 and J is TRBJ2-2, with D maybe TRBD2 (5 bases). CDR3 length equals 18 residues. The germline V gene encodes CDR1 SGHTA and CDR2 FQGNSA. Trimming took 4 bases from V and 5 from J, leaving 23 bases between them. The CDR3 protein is CASSSRPAGGLGTGELFF. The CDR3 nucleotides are TGTGCCAGCAGCTCCCGCCCCGCAGGCGGGTTAGGGACCGGGGAGCTGTTTTTT.

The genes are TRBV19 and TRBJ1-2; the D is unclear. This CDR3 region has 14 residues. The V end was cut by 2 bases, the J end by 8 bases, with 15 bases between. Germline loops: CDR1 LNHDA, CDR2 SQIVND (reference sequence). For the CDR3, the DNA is TGTGCCAGTAGTATAACGCGGCAGGTTGACGGCTACACCTTC. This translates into CASSITRQVDGYTF.

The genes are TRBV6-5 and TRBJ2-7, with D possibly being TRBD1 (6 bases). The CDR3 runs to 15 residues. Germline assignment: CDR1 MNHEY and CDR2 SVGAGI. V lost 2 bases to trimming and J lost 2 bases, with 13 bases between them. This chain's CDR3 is CASSYDGGGPYEQYF. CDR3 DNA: TGTGCCAGCAGTTACGATGGGGGCGGCCCCTACGAGCAGTACTTC.

In nucleotides, the CDR3 is TGTGCCAGCAGCTCGGGTCTCTCCTACGAGCAGTACTTC. It translates to CASSSGLSYEQYF. This chain uses TRBV11-2 with TRBJ2-7; D unresolved. This CDR3 spans 13 amino acids. CDR1 and CDR2 from the germline V gene are SGHAT and FQNNGV. Trimming removed 4 bases at V and 0 bases at J, with 7 bases between.

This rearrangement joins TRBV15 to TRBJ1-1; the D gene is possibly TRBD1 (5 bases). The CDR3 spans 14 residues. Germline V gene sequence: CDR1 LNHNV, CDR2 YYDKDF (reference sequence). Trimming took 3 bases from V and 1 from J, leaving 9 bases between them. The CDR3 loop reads CATSRGRANTEAFF. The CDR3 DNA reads TGTGCCACCAGCAGGGGACGGGCGAACACTGAAGCTTTCTTT.

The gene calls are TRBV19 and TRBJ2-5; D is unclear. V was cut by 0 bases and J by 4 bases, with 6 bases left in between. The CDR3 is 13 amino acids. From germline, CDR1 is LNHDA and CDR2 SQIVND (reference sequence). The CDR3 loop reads CASSIEAGETQYF. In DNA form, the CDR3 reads TGTGCCAGTAGTATAGAGGCCGGAGAGACCCAGTACTTC.